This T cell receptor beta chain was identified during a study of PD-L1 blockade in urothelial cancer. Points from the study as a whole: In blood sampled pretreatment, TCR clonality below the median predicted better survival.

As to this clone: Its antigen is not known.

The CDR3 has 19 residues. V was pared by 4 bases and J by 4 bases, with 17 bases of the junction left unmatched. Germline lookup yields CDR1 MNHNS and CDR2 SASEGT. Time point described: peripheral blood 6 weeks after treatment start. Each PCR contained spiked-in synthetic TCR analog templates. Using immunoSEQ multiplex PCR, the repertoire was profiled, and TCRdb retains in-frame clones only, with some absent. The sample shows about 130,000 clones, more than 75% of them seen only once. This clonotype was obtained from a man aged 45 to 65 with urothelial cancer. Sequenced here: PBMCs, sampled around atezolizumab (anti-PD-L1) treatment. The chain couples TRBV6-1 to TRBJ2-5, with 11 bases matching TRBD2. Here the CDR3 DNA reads TGTGCCAGCAGTGCGCTAGCGGGAGGCCCCCTCGCACCAGGAGAGACCCAGTACTTC. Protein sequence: CASSALAGGPLAPGETQYF.